Shown below are 24 T cell receptor beta chains from a single sample sequenced in a study of blood T cells in healthy people across ages. Through a sample-barcoded 5' primer and a J-beta primer mix, a second PCR was run for roughly 7 to 12 cycles. TCRdb called the 5' RACE reads again in MiXCR, with one record for every CDR3 protein. The data show fewer than 800,000 distinct CDR3 sequences, under 25% seen once. Sequenced material: blood. These receptor sequences come from a man aged 70-80 years in good health.

This clonotype turned up a few times. The chain employs TRBV4-3 and TRBJ2-5, with TRBD1 matching 9 bases. TRBJ2-7 explains the end of the DNA better; the J call may be wrong. Germline V gene lookup returns CDR1 LGHNA and CDR2 YSLEER. CDR3 length: 15 amino acids. The CDR3 here is CASSPGQGKFSEQYF. CDR3 nucleotide sequence: TGCGCCAGCAGCCCAGGACAGGGGAAATTCAGCGAGCAGTACTTC.

This chain joins TRBV20-1 and TRBJ2-1; D not resolved. There are 13 residues in the CDR3. Trimming left V 3 bases short and J 4 bases short, with 10 bases between. Germline V CDR1 and CDR2: DFQATT, SNEGSKA (reference sequence). The CDR3 DNA reads TGCAGTGCTAGGTGGCGCGATTACAATGAGCAGTTCTTC. Protein: CSARWRDYNEQFF.

There are many counts of this clonotype. The J gene is TRBJ2-4, the V gene TRBV25-1; 7 nucleotides align to TRBD2. With 2 bases clipped from V and 4 bases from J, the junction kept 5 bases outside the gene matches. CDR3 length: 15 amino acids. Per germline, CDR1 MGHDK and CDR2 SYGVNS. The CDR3 protein is CASSEGGRGKNIQYF. For the CDR3, the DNA is TGTGCCAGCAGTGAAGGCGGGAGAGGGAAAAACATTCAGTACTTC.

DNA of the CDR3: TGCAGTGCTAGAATAAGCACAGATACGCAGTATTTT. Encoded protein: CSARISTDTQYF. The J gene is TRBJ2-3, the V gene TRBV20-1; D unresolved. CDR3 length: 12 amino acids. Germline V CDR1 and CDR2: DFQATT, SNEGSKA (reference sequence). Trimming cost V 2 bases and J 0 bases, with 3 bases left between them.

This clonotype was found a few times. The gene calls are TRBV5-1 and TRBJ2-7, with 11 bases lining up with TRBD2. The CDR3 contains 16 residues. CDR1 and CDR2 from the germline V gene are SGHRS and YFSETQ. With 0 bases clipped from V and 6 bases from J, the junction kept 8 bases outside the gene matches. CDR3 coding DNA: TGCGCCAGCAGCTTGGCCGTACTAGCGGGAGCAGGCGAGCAGTACTTC. Its translation: CASSLAVLAGAGEQYF.

The chain couples TRBV6-5 to TRBJ2-4, with 7 bases matching TRBD1. CDR1 is MNHEY, CDR2 SVGAGI, per germline. The junction had 15 bases not matched to a gene; V was cut back by 6 bases and J by 7 bases. The CDR3 consists of 16 residues. The CDR3 region is CASSKLLGGGRNIQYF. DNA of the CDR3: TGTGCCAGCAGCAAGCTCTTAGGGGGCGGTAGGAACATTCAGTACTTC.

The genes are TRBV3-1 and TRBJ2-1; 7 bases are a match to TRBD2. Germline values: CDR1 LGHDT, CDR2 YNNKEL (reference sequence). The CDR3 has 16 amino acids. The ends lost 4 bases at V and 0 bases at J; junction bases unmatched: 6. The CDR3 is CASSLGGSSSYNEQFF. The CDR3 DNA reads as TGTGCCAGCAGCCTGGGGGGGAGCAGCTCCTACAATGAGCAGTTCTTC.

This chain uses TRBV3-1 with TRBJ1-5; 8 nucleotides agree with TRBD1. Germline V gives CDR1 LGHDT, CDR2 YNNKEL (reference sequence). The V segment lost 4 bases and the J segment 6 bases; nucleotides outside the gene matches: 8. The CDR3 is made up of 15 amino acids. The chain's CDR3 is CASSPTGQGSQPQHF. The DNA for the CDR3 is TGTGCCAGCAGCCCGACCGGACAGGGTAGTCAGCCCCAGCATTTT.

This clonotype showed up many times. CDR3 sequence reads: CASSIPGRAHEQYF. The CDR3 coding sequence is TGTGCCAGTAGTATCCCCGGGAGGGCCCACGAGCAGTACTTC. The chain links TRBV19 to TRBJ2-7, with 8 bases aligning to TRBD2. Germline V gives CDR1 LNHDA, CDR2 SQIVND (reference sequence). The CDR3 consists of 14 residues. Trimming took 3 bases from V and 5 from J; bases not matched to a gene: 6.

The sample holds a few counts of this clonotype. J is TRBJ2-3 and V is TRBV20-1; 11 nucleotides line up with TRBD2. Germline V gives CDR1 DFQATT, CDR2 SNEGSKA (reference sequence). Trimming cost V 6 bases and J 0 bases; bases outside gene matches: 5. The CDR3 spans 15 residues. CDR3 sequence reads: CSAQRLAGSTDTQYF. As DNA, the CDR3 is TGCAGTGCCCAACGACTAGCGGGAAGCACAGATACGCAGTATTTT.

A few counts support this clonotype. This chain uses TRBV3-1 with TRBJ2-4; perhaps TRBD2 as D (5 bases). This CDR3 spans 18 amino acids. Trimming pared 1 base from V and 3 bases from J, leaving 19 bases between. From germline, CDR1 is LGHDT and CDR2 YNNKEL (reference sequence). CDR3 sequence reads: CASSQVTGSMGGKNIQYF. The CDR3 DNA reads as TGTGCCAGCAGCCAAGTGACGGGATCCATGGGTGGCAAAAACATTCAGTACTTC.

This clonotype turned up a few times. This chain connects TRBV27 to TRBJ2-5; 7 positions agree with TRBD1. V gave up 3 bases and J gave up 11 bases; unmatched junction bases: 9. The CDR3 runs to 13 residues. Per germline, CDR1 MNHEY and CDR2 SMNVEV (reference sequence). The CDR3 reads CASSLGQLTEQYF. DNA of the CDR3: TGTGCCAGCAGTTTGGGACAGCTTACGGAGCAGTACTTC.

The CDR3 is CSVGRDGLNYGYTF. CDR3 nucleotide sequence: TGCAGCGTCGGCCGGGACGGCCTTAACTATGGCTACACCTTC. The chain employs TRBV29-1 and TRBJ1-2; tentative D call: TRBD1 (5 bases). Germline V gene sequence: CDR1 SQVTM, CDR2 ANQGSEA. The CDR3 is 14 amino acids. V gave up 6 bases and J gave up 1 base, with 15 bases separating them.

This clonotype was found a few times. The chain recombines TRBV29-1 with TRBJ2-5; unclear D gene. The CDR3 is made up of 12 amino acids. V lost 3 bases and J lost 6, with 11 bases in between. Per germline, CDR1 SQVTM and CDR2 ANQGSEA. The CDR3 here is CSVDDPGKTQYF. In DNA form, the CDR3 reads TGCAGCGTTGATGACCCTGGGAAGACCCAGTACTTC.

This clonotype showed up just a few times. The chain carries TRBV6-6 and TRBJ2-5; D gene ambiguous. Germline V lookup: CDR1 MNHNY, CDR2 SVGAGI (reference sequence). The CDR3 covers 17 residues. Trimming cost V 2 bases and J 0 bases, with 16 bases left between them. The CDR3 spells CASSYADWTAYQETQYF. In nucleotides, the CDR3 is TGTGCCAGCAGTTACGCAGACTGGACGGCGTACCAAGAGACCCAGTACTTC.

J is TRBJ2-7 and V is TRBV4-1, with TRBD2 matching 11 bases. The CDR3 has 16 residues. CDR1 is MGHRA, CDR2 YSYEKL, per germline. Trimming cost V 0 bases and J 3 bases; bases outside gene matches: 4. CDR3 sequence: CASSQEASGRFYEQYF. CDR3 nucleotides: TGCGCCAGCAGCCAAGAGGCTAGCGGGAGGTTCTACGAGCAGTACTTC.

Comment on this clonotype: The junction does not match germline at one end; this may be a read error. The chain combines TRBV28 with TRBJ2-7; no clear D. This CDR3 has 14 residues. Germline CDR1 and CDR2: MDHEN and SYDVKM. The CDR3 here is CASKGTPLVNERYF. As DNA, the CDR3 is TGTGCCAGCAAAGGTACCCCGCTTGTGAACGAGCGGTACTTC. Full variable domain (missing parts from reference TRBV28 and TRBJ2-7): DVKVTQSSRYLVKRTGEKVFLECVQDMDHENMFWYRQDPGLGLRLIYFSYDVKMKEKGDIPEGYSVSREKKERFSLILESASTNQTSMYLCASKGTPLVNERYFGPGTRLTVT.

This clonotype has only a few counts. The V call is TRBV5-5, the J call TRBJ2-4, with D unclear. V lost 4 bases to trimming and J lost 3 bases, with 11 bases between them. The CDR3 loop spans 14 amino acids. Germline-derived CDR1 and CDR2 are SGHKS and YYEKEE (reference sequence). CDR3 nucleotide sequence: TGTGCCAGCAGCCAACAGACGGTCAAAAACATTCAGTACTTC. Translation gives CASSQQTVKNIQYF.

This clonotype was picked up a small number of times. The CDR3 protein is CSVVVQGNQPQHF. CDR3 nucleotide sequence: TGCAGCGTTGTAGTTCAGGGCAATCAGCCCCAGCATTTT. This chain joins TRBV29-1 and TRBJ1-5, with D unclear. There are 13 residues in the CDR3. V was trimmed by 4 bases and J by 2 bases, leaving 9 bases between them. CDR1 and CDR2 from the germline V gene are SQVTM and ANQGSEA.

This clonotype was observed a few times. The V gene is TRBV28, the J gene TRBJ2-7; D is undetermined. V was pared by 3 bases and J by 1 base, with 7 bases between. Germline V gene sequence: CDR1 MDHEN, CDR2 SYDVKM. The CDR3 contains 13 residues. CDR3: CASSFPWSYEQYF. As DNA, the CDR3 is TGTGCCAGCAGTTTCCCCTGGTCCTACGAGCAGTACTTC.

The chain joins TRBV12-3 or TRBV12-4 to TRBJ1-4, with 9 bases matching TRBD1. V lost 6 bases to trimming and J lost 8 bases; unmatched junction nucleotides: 7. The CDR3 totals 14 residues. As DNA, the CDR3 is TGTGCCAGCAGAGGTCGGGACAGGGACGAAAAACTGTTTTTT. Translated, it gives CASRGRDRDEKLFF.

This clonotype was counted many times. The V and J genes are TRBV29-1 and TRBJ2-3, with D tentatively TRBD1 (5 bases). Germline V gene sequence: CDR1 SQVTM, CDR2 ANQGSEA. The CDR3 contains 14 residues. V lost 1 base, J lost 0 bases, and 8 bases lay in between. The CDR3 spells CSVEGAGSTDTQYF. CDR3 in DNA: TGCAGCGTTGAAGGGGCAGGGAGCACAGATACGCAGTATTTT.

This clonotype was counted ten times or more. At one boundary the junction diverges from the germline segment, which might be a read error. This chain connects TRBV7-7 to TRBJ2-1; no definite D call. The CDR3 spans 15 residues. CDR1 and CDR2 from the germline V gene are SSHAT and FNYEAQ (reference sequence). The CDR3 DNA is TGTGCTAGCAGCTTAACGACTGGATCCTACAATGAGCAGTTCTTC. Amino acids: CASSLTTGSYNEQFF. Variable domain in full (rest from reference TRBV7-7 and TRBJ2-1): GAGVSQSPRYKVTKRGQDVTLRCDPISSHATLYWYQQALGQGPEFLTYFNYEAQPDKSGLPSDRFSAERPEGSISTLTIQRTEQRDSAMYRCASSLTTGSYNEQFFGPGTRLTVL.

As regards this clonotype: One end of the junction is discordant with germline, which a read error may explain. The rearrangement joins TRBV5-6 to TRBJ1-3; D remains ambiguous. Germline V CDR1 and CDR2: SGHDT, YYEEEE. CDR3 length: 15 amino acids. The CDR3 protein is CASSLVPYPGSTIYF. The CDR3 bases are TGTGCCAGCAGCTTGGTCCCATACCCTGGAAGCACCATATATTTT.